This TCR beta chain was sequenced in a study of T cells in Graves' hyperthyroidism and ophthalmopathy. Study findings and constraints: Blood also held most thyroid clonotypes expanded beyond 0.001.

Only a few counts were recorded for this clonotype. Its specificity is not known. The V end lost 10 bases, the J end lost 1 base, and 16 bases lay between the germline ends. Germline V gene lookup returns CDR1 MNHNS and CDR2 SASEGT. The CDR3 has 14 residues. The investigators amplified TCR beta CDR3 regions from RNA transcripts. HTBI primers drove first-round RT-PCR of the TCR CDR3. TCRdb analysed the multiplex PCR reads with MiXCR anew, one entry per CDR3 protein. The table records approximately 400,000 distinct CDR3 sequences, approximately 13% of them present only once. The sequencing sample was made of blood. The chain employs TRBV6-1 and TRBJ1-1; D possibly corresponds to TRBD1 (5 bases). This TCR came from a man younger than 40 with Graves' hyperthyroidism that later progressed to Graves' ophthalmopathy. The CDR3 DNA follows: TGTGCCAATAATGGGGACCCTCCGAACACTGAAGCTTTCTTT. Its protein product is CANNGDPPNTEAFF.